A selection of T cell receptor beta chains follows, all from one sample in a study of blood T cell repertoires in COVID-19. Generated by immunoSEQ multiplex PCR, the TCRdb table keeps only in-frame clones and is missing some. The table has around 270,000 clones, about 87% seen once. Sequencing was done on a sample of PBMCs or T cells enriched from blood (not recorded which). Receptor source: a woman aged 40 to 50 who had been exposed to COVID-19. Each CDR3 is given with its conserved first and last residue. Fields, in order: V gene, clone size, J gene, D gene, CDR3 protein, CDR3 DNA. The D gene is left open where the match is weak. Where a row states a size, it is once, few, many or the class of an expanded clone; other rows omit it.

V: TRBV30; size: -; J: TRBJ1-6; D: -; CDR3: CAWRDSGPLHF; DNA: TGTGCCTGGAGGGATTCAGGGCCCCTCCACTTT
V: TRBV4-2; size: -; J: TRBJ2-3; D: -; CDR3: CASSQVSGEDTQYF; DNA: TGTGCCAGCAGCCAAGTTAGCGGAGAAGATACGCAGTATTTT
V: TRBV5-5; size: -; J: TRBJ1-1; D: TRBD1; CDR3: CASSRGQANTEAFF; DNA: TGTGCCAGCAGCCGGGGACAGGCGAACACTGAAGCTTTCTTT
V: TRBV7-2; size: -; J: TRBJ2-3; D: -; CDR3: CASSLGGALNTQYF; DNA: TGTGCCAGCAGCTTAGGTGGGGCCTTAAATACGCAGTATTTT
V: TRBV10-3; size: -; J: TRBJ1-1; D: -; CDR3: CAISASNTEAFF; DNA: TGTGCCATCAGTGCATCGAACACTGAAGCTTTCTTT
V: TRBV9; size: -; J: TRBJ2-1; D: -; CDR3: CASSIMAGRGEQFF; DNA: TGTGCCAGCAGCATAATGGCGGGGCGAGGGGAGCAGTTCTTC
V: TRBV9; size: -; J: TRBJ2-1; D: TRBD2; CDR3: CASSGGTTDYNEQFF; DNA: TGTGCCAGCAGCGGTGGGACTACGGACTACAATGAGCAGTTCTTC
V: TRBV15; size: -; J: TRBJ2-5; D: -; CDR3: CATSRVRHPQETQYF; DNA: TGTGCCACCAGCAGAGTGAGGCACCCTCAAGAGACCCAGTACTTC
V: TRBV7-9; size: -; J: TRBJ1-4; D: TRBD1; CDR3: CASSSTGANEKLFF; DNA: TGTGCCAGCAGCTCGACAGGGGCTAATGAAAAACTGTTTTTT
V: TRBV5-4; size: -; J: TRBJ2-5; D: -; CDR3: CASSLGGKETQYF; DNA: TGTGCCAGCAGCTTGGGCGGGAAAGAGACCCAGTACTTC
V: TRBV15; size: -; J: TRBJ1-2; D: -; CDR3: CATSRAGVPNYGYTF; DNA: TGTGCCACCAGCAGGGCAGGGGTTCCTAACTATGGCTACACCTTC
V: TRBV7-2; size: few; J: TRBJ1-1; D: -; CDR3: CASSLGAGVTEAFF; DNA: TGTGCCAGCAGCTTAGGGGCCGGCGTCACTGAAGCTTTCTTT
V: TRBV18; size: -; J: TRBJ1-6; D: -; CDR3: CASSPSQGSSPLHF; DNA: TGTGCCAGCTCACCAAGTCAGGGGAGCTCACCCCTCCACTTT
V: TRBV7-3; size: once; J: TRBJ2-3; D: -; CDR3: CASSWGLTRTDTQYF; DNA: TGTGCCAGCAGCTGGGGGCTAACCCGCACAGATACGCAGTATTTT
V: TRBV6-6; size: -; J: TRBJ1-2; D: -; CDR3: CASSRTAGTTNYGYTF; DNA: TGTGCCAGCAGTAGGACTGCCGGGACAACTAACTATGGCTACACCTTC
V: TRBV4-1; size: -; J: TRBJ1-5; D: -; CDR3: CASSPRLQGDRNQPQHF; DNA: TGCGCCAGCAGCCCCCGCTTACAGGGAGATCGTAATCAGCCCCAGCATTTT
V: TRBV2; size: -; J: TRBJ2-3; D: -; CDR3: CASSVGLAPTRTDTQYF; DNA: TGTGCCAGCAGTGTCGGGTTGGCCCCAACACGCACAGATACGCAGTATTTT
V: TRBV19; size: few; J: TRBJ1-5; D: -; CDR3: CASSLLQGALNQPQHF; DNA: TGTGCCAGTAGTCTCCTACAGGGCGCACTAAATCAGCCCCAGCATTTT
V: TRBV2; size: -; J: TRBJ1-5; D: TRBD1; CDR3: CASSATHDRGWDQPQHF; DNA: TGTGCCAGCAGCGCTACCCACGACAGGGGTTGGGATCAGCCCCAGCATTTT
V: TRBV7-8; size: -; J: TRBJ1-5; D: TRBD1; CDR3: CASSLRDRVGGNQPQHF; DNA: TGTGCCAGCAGCTTACGCGACAGGGTGGGGGGCAATCAGCCCCAGCATTTT
V: TRBV24-1; size: -; J: TRBJ2-1; D: -; CDR3: CATSDLTRGSSYDEQFF; DNA: TGTGCCACCAGTGATTTGACCCGAGGTTCGAGCTACGATGAGCAGTTCTTC
V: TRBV6-2/TRBV6-3; size: -; J: TRBJ2-1; D: TRBD1; CDR3: CASSSRDRVYNEQFF; DNA: TGTGCCAGCAGCTCCCGGGACAGGGTGTACAATGAGCAGTTCTTC
V: TRBV5-4; size: -; J: TRBJ2-3; D: -; CDR3: CASSLGSWGTDTQYF; DNA: TGTGCCAGCAGCCTCGGGAGTTGGGGTACAGATACGCAGTATTTT
V: TRBV28; size: -; J: TRBJ1-1; D: -; CDR3: CASSSGQKNTEAFF; DNA: TGTGCCAGCAGTTCCGGACAGAAAAACACTGAAGCTTTCTTT
V: TRBV7-9; size: -; J: TRBJ1-4; D: TRBD1; CDR3: CASSYTPGQVGTNEKLFF; DNA: TGTGCCAGCAGCTACACGCCGGGACAGGTAGGAACTAATGAAAAACTGTTTTTT
V: TRBV2; size: -; J: TRBJ2-7; D: -; CDR3: CASTGQPAYEQYF; DNA: TGTGCCAGCACGGGACAACCAGCCTACGAGCAGTACTTC
V: TRBV6-5; size: -; J: TRBJ1-6; D: -; CDR3: CASSSVGGALITLHF; DNA: TGTGCCAGCAGTTCGGTGGGCGGGGCGCTTATAACCCTCCACTTT
V: TRBV5-4; size: once; J: TRBJ1-1; D: -; CDR3: CASSPSRGAMNTEAFF; DNA: TGTGCCAGCAGCCCCTCACGGGGGGCCATGAACACTGAAGCTTTCTTT
V: TRBV19; size: -; J: TRBJ1-1; D: -; CDR3: CASSMIGTEAFF; DNA: TGTGCCAGTAGTATGATCGGGACTGAAGCTTTCTTT
V: TRBV5-5; size: -; J: TRBJ1-1; D: -; CDR3: CASSPDAMLPWGENTEAFF; DNA: TGTGCCAGCAGCCCGGATGCTATGCTGCCCTGGGGGGAAAACACTGAAGCTTTCTTT
V: TRBV19; size: -; J: TRBJ1-6; D: TRBD1; CDR3: CASSMEDRVSPLHF; DNA: TGTGCCAGTAGTATGGAGGACAGGGTTTCACCCCTCCACTTT
V: TRBV9; size: -; J: TRBJ2-5; D: -; CDR3: CASSGTRETQYF; DNA: TGTGCCAGCAGCGGGACACGTGAGACCCAGTACTTC
V: TRBV2; size: -; J: TRBJ1-5; D: -; CDR3: CASSASYSNQPQHF; DNA: TGTGCCAGCAGTGCCAGTTATAGCAATCAGCCCCAGCATTTT